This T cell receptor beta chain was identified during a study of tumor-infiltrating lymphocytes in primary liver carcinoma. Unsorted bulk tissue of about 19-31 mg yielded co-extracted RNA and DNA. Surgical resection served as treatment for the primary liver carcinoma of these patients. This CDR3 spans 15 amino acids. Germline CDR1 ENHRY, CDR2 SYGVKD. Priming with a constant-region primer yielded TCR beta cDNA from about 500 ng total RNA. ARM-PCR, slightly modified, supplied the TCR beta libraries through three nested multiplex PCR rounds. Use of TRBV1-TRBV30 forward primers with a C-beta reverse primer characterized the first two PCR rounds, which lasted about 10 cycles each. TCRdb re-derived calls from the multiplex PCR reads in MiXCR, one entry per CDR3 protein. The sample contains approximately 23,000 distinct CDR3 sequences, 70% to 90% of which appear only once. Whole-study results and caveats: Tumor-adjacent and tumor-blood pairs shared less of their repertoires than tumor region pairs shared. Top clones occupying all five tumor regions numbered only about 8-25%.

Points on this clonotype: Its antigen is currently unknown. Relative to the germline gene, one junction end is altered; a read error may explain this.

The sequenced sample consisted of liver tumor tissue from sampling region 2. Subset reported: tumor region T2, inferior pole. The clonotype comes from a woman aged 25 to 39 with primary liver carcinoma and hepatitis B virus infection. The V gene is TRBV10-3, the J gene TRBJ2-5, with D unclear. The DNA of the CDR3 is TGTGCCATCAGTGAGTCGGATACCAGACAAGAGACTCAGTGCTTC. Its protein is CAISESDTRQETQCF.